The 22 T cell receptor beta chains given below trace back to one sample, sequenced in a study of T cell responses to AZD1222 COVID-19 vaccine. Measured with immunoSEQ multiplex PCR; TCRdb has only the in-frame clones, and not every one. The sample has under 150,000 clones, around nine tenths seen once. The material sequenced was peripheral blood, taken on day 0 of MenACWY control vaccination. Receptors originate from an adult in good health.

The chain employs TRBV5-6 and TRBJ1-3, with 8 bases fitting TRBD1. The V and J ends lost 3 bases and 3 bases, in that order; junction bases with no gene match: 2. The CDR3 is 14 residues long. In germline, CDR1 is SGHDT, CDR2 YYEEEE. CDR3 in DNA: TGTGCCAGCAGCTCCAGGGGGCTTGGAAACACCATATATTTT. Amino acid sequence: CASSSRGLGNTIYF.

This sequence joins TRBV4-2 and TRBJ2-7, with D unclear. There are 14 residues in the CDR3. V was trimmed by 0 bases and J by 0 bases, leaving 6 bases between them. Germline V CDR1 and CDR2: LGHNA, YNFKEQ. The CDR3 region is CASSQEGGSYEQYF. CDR3 DNA: TGTGCCAGCAGCCAAGAGGGCGGCTCCTACGAGCAGTACTTC.

The chain recombines TRBV5-4 with TRBJ2-3; D gene ambiguous. Germline lookup yields CDR1 SGHNT and CDR2 YYREEE (reference sequence). The CDR3 runs 12 residues. V lost 4 bases to trimming and J lost 3 bases, with 6 bases between them. This CDR3 is CASSHLTDTQYF. CDR3 coding DNA: TGTGCCAGCAGCCACCTGACAGATACGCAGTATTTT.

V usage is TRBV5-1 and J usage is TRBJ2-7; 9 bases agree with TRBD1. Unmatched junction bases numbered 3, after V lost 5 bases and J lost 3 bases. This CDR3 has 13 residues. The germline V gene encodes CDR1 SGHRS and CDR2 YFSETQ. CDR3 in DNA: TGCGCCAGCAGGCGGACAGGGGTCTACGAGCAGTACTTC. This gives the protein CASRRTGVYEQYF.

The chain employs TRBV4-1 and TRBJ2-3; 12 bases fit TRBD2. V was clipped by 5 bases and J by 3 bases; unmatched bases: 9. Germline assignment: CDR1 MGHRA and CDR2 YSYEKL. There are 17 residues in the CDR3. CDR3 in amino acids: CASSSRLAGVGTDTQYF. The DNA of the CDR3 is TGCGCCAGCAGCTCCCGACTAGCGGGAGTAGGGACAGATACGCAGTATTTT.

The V call is TRBV11-2, the J call TRBJ2-5; no reliable D call. The CDR3 sequence is 13 residues long. Germline CDR1 is SGHAT and CDR2 is FQNNGV. Trimming removed 2 bases from V and 4 bases from J, with 8 bases in between. CDR3 sequence: CASSLSRAETQYF. CDR3 in DNA: TGTGCCAGCAGCTTATCAAGAGCAGAGACCCAGTACTTC.

This clone was picked up a small number of times. The chain links TRBV19 to TRBJ1-5; D is undetermined. Germline V gene sequence: CDR1 LNHDA, CDR2 SQIVND (reference sequence). Trimming removed 1 base at V and 7 bases at J, with 17 bases between. The CDR3 contains 16 residues. CDR3 protein: CASSIGVSERNQPQHF. The CDR3 nucleotides are TGTGCCAGTAGTATAGGAGTCTCGGAGAGGAACCAGCCCCAGCATTTT.

V is TRBV25-1 and J is TRBJ1-2; D remains unclear. Deletions cut 4 bases from V and 9 bases from J, with 9 bases between. From germline, CDR1 is MGHDK and CDR2 SYGVNS. This CDR3 is 11 amino acids long. Here the CDR3 DNA reads TGTGCCAGCAGTGCCCTTTTGAGCTACACCTTC. This codes for CASSALLSYTF.

The rearrangement joins TRBV13 to TRBJ1-5; D remains ambiguous. The CDR3 sequence is 17 residues long. The ends were cut back, 0 bases at V and 0 bases at J, with 12 bases in the middle. Germline CDR1 PRHDT, CDR2 FYEKMQ (reference sequence). The CDR3 DNA is TGTGCCAGCAGCTTAGGGGGAGGACCCCATAGCAATCAGCCCCAGCATTTT. It is translated as CASSLGGGPHSNQPQHF. Full variable domain (outside the CDR3, taken from reference TRBV13 and TRBJ1-5): AAGVIQSPRHLIKEKRETATLKCYPIPRHDTVYWYQQGPGQDPQFLISFYEKMQSDKGSIPDRFSAQQFSDYHSELNMSSLELGDSALYFCASSLGGGPHSNQPQHFGDGTRLSIL.

This clone was recorded a few times. V is TRBV9 and J is TRBJ1-3, with a tentative D call TRBD1 (5 bases). V was pared by 0 bases and J by 3 bases, with 16 bases between. The CDR3 covers 17 residues. Germline CDR1 is SGDLS and CDR2 is YYNGEE. CDR3 sequence (DNA): TGTGCCAGCAGCGTAGAGGGGCTCGGGCTCAGTGGAAACACCATATATTTT. It is translated as CASSVEGLGLSGNTIYF.

To note about this clone: At one end, the junction sequence differs from germline, possibly due to a read error. The rearrangement uses TRBV5-4 and TRBJ2-3; D is perhaps TRBD2 (6 bases). Germline-derived CDR1 and CDR2 are SGHNT and YYREEE (reference sequence). The CDR3 sequence is 18 residues long. This CDR3 reads CASSLGGIAVVSTDTQYF. The CDR3 DNA reads as TGTGCCAGCAGTTTGGGGGGAATAGCGGTAGTAAGCACAGATACGCAGTATTTT.

This clone appeared once. V and J are TRBV12-3 or TRBV12-4 and TRBJ1-5; maybe TRBD1 (5 bases). The CDR3 runs 13 residues. The V gene lost 3 bases and the J gene lost 11 bases, with 14 bases spanning the gap. This CDR3 is CASSLRGIITQHF. CDR3 bases: TGTGCCAGCAGTTTGCGGGGCATTATAACCCAGCATTTT.

The chain is built from TRBV7-8 and TRBJ2-7; 11 bases match TRBD2. The CDR3 loop spans 16 amino acids. With V trimmed by 1 base and J by 5 bases, 7 bases remained unmatched. CDR1 is SGHVS and CDR2 is FQNEAQ in the germline V gene. The CDR3 DNA reads TGTGCCAGCAGCTTAGGACTAGCGGGGCCATCGGACGAGCAGTACTTC. As protein: CASSLGLAGPSDEQYF.

For the CDR3, the DNA is TGCGCCAGCAGCCAAGAGGTAGCAGGGAATATTGAAGCTTTCTTT. Translating gives CASSQEVAGNIEAFF. This sequence joins TRBV4-1 and TRBJ1-1; D is possibly TRBD1 (5 bases). Germline-derived CDR1 and CDR2 are MGHRA and YSYEKL. V was clipped by 0 bases and J by 7 bases, with 15 bases between them. The CDR3 loop spans 15 amino acids.

The chain carries TRBV7-2 and TRBJ2-1; TRBD2 aligns across 7 bases. The CDR3 is made up of 16 amino acids. Looked up from germline, CDR1 is SGHTA and CDR2 is FQGNSA. The junction had 14 bases not matched to a gene; V was cut back by 5 bases and J by 7 bases. The CDR3 nucleotides read TGTGCCAGCAGCCGGGCGAGGGCGGGAGCGTTGAATGAGCAGTTCTTC. Encoded protein: CASSRARAGALNEQFF.

This chain joins TRBV30 and TRBJ1-1; D gene ambiguous. V lost 0 bases, J lost 8 bases, and 16 bases lay in between. Germline CDR1 GTSNPN, CDR2 SVGIG (reference sequence). CDR3 length equals 14 residues. The CDR3 is CAWSVVKGPKEAFF. As DNA, the CDR3 is TGTGCCTGGAGTGTGGTCAAGGGCCCGAAAGAAGCTTTCTTT.

This chain links TRBV9 with TRBJ1-1; D unclear. The CDR3 is 13 amino acids. V dropped 4 bases and J dropped 5 bases, with 12 bases sitting between them. Germline CDR1 reads SGDLS; CDR2 reads YYNGEE. The CDR3: CASSPAGRTEAFF. The CDR3 DNA reads as TGTGCCAGCAGCCCAGCGGGGAGGACTGAAGCTTTCTTT. Variable domain in full (rest from reference TRBV9 and TRBJ1-1): DSGVTQTPKHLITATGQRVTLRCSPRSGDLSVYWYQQSLDQGLQFLIQYYNGEERAKGNILERFSAQQFPDLHSELNLSSLELGDSALYFCASSPAGRTEAFFGQGTRLTVV.

This rearrangement joins TRBV3-1 (or the pseudogene TRBV3-2) to TRBJ2-6, with D hard to call. This CDR3 is 16 amino acids long. Germline V gives CDR1 LGHDT, CDR2 YNNKEL (reference sequence). The germline V and J ends were trimmed by 4 bases and 0 bases, with 10 bases remaining between them. CDR3 coding DNA: TGTGCCAGCAGCCCCCCCATTAGCTCTGGGGCCAACGTCCTGACTTTC. Its translation is CASSPPISSGANVLTF.

The chain has TRBV7-9 and TRBJ1-1; D is uncertain. Per germline, CDR1 SEHNR and CDR2 FQNEAQ (reference sequence). V was cut by 4 bases and J by 1 base, with 7 bases left in between. There are 13 residues in the CDR3. DNA of the CDR3: TGTGCCAGCAGCTCTGCGGGGAACACTGAAGCTTTCTTT. Its protein is CASSSAGNTEAFF.

This chain links TRBV10-2 with TRBJ1-4, with 7 bases fitting TRBD1. Germline CDR1 reads WSHSY; CDR2 reads SAAADI. V lost 8 bases to trimming and J lost 7 bases; unmatched junction nucleotides: 10. CDR3 length: 14 residues. The CDR3 bases are TGCGCCAGCCGACAGGGAGGATCTGTTGAAAAACTGTTTTTT. As protein: CASRQGGSVEKLFF.

This sequence joins TRBV5-5 and TRBJ1-5; TRBD1 matches at 8 bases. CDR1 SGHKS and CDR2 YYEKEE come from the germline V gene (reference sequence). The V segment lost 0 bases and the J segment 4 bases; nucleotides outside the gene matches: 15. The CDR3 loop spans 19 amino acids. The CDR3 DNA is TGTGCCAGCAGCTTGGCAGGTCAGGGGGCGTCCTCTATTAATCAGCCCCAGCATTTT. Its translation is CASSLAGQGASSINQPQHF.

The CDR3: CASSLTGGGNQPQHF. CDR3 DNA sequence: TGTGCCAGCAGCTTAACGGGTGGGGGGAATCAGCCCCAGCATTTT. The V and J genes are TRBV5-5 and TRBJ1-5, with D tentatively TRBD1 (5 bases). This CDR3 is 15 amino acids long. The ends were cut back, 2 bases at V and 4 bases at J, with 13 bases in the middle. CDR1 is SGHKS, CDR2 YYEKEE, per germline (reference sequence).